These T cell receptor beta chains were read from a single sample in a study of regulatory T cells in long-lasting Graves disease. TCRdb redid the calling of the multiplex PCR reads with MiXCR, one entry per CDR3 protein. Of about 430,000 distinct CDR3 sequences detected, roughly 21% appear once; the ten largest clones hold 14%. This sample comprised peripheral blood mononuclear cells (PBMCs), obtained when the disease was refractory, from a patient treated with antithyroid drugs. Receptor source: a female donor with Graves disease. Each CDR3 is given with its conserved first and last residue. The order of the fields is CDR3 DNA, CDR3 protein, clone size, J gene, V gene, D gene. A D gene is named only where the DNA matches it firmly. Some rows have no size entry. The others give once, few or many, or a class for an expanded clone.

CDR3 DNA: TGTGCCAGCAGCTGGGCGGGACAGGGATCCAATGAGCAGTTCTTC
CDR3 protein: CASSWAGQGSNEQFF
clone size: -
J gene: TRBJ2-1
V gene: TRBV7-9
D gene: TRBD1

CDR3 DNA: TGTGCCACCTTCCAGGAGGGGAACACTGAAGCTTCCTTT
CDR3 protein: CATFQEGNTEASF
clone size: few
J gene: TRBJ1-1
V gene: TRBV2
D gene: -

CDR3 DNA: TGCGCCAGCAGCTTGGGAGGGACTAGCGGGCCCTCCTACGAGCAGTACTTC
CDR3 protein: CASSLGGTSGPSYEQYF
clone size: few
J gene: TRBJ2-7
V gene: TRBV5-1
D gene: TRBD2

CDR3 DNA: TGTGCCAGCAGATTCAGCGGGAGCCGGGAGACCCAGTACTTC
CDR3 protein: CASRFSGSRETQYF
clone size: -
J gene: TRBJ2-5
V gene: TRBV6-1
D gene: TRBD2

CDR3 DNA: TGCAGTGCTAGGTTGGGGGGATCGGACAATTCACCCCTCCACTTT
CDR3 protein: CSARLGGSDNSPLHF
clone size: -
J gene: TRBJ1-6
V gene: TRBV20-1
D gene: -

CDR3 DNA: TGTGCCAGCAGCTCCAGGCGATCGGAAGAAAAACTGTTTTTT
CDR3 protein: CASSSRRSEEKLFF
clone size: many
J gene: TRBJ1-4
V gene: TRBV11-1
D gene: -

CDR3 DNA: TGTGCCAGCAGTCCTTGGGCAGGGGAAGGCGCAAACATTCAGTACTTC
CDR3 protein: CASSPWAGEGANIQYF
clone size: -
J gene: TRBJ2-4
V gene: TRBV11-2
D gene: -

CDR3 DNA: TGCAGTGCTAGTGGTTTGTTTCAGGGGGCAGTCGGGGAGCTGTTTTTT
CDR3 protein: CSASGLFQGAVGELFF
clone size: -
J gene: TRBJ2-2
V gene: TRBV20-1
D gene: TRBD1

CDR3 DNA: TGTGCCAGCAGCTTAGTGGAGACGGGCTCCTACGAGCAGTACTTC
CDR3 protein: CASSLVETGSYEQYF
clone size: -
J gene: TRBJ2-7
V gene: TRBV7-2
D gene: -

CDR3 DNA: TGTGCCAGTAGTATAACAGACTCTGGGGCCAACGTCCTGACTTTC
CDR3 protein: CASSITDSGANVLTF
clone size: -
J gene: TRBJ2-6
V gene: TRBV19
D gene: -

CDR3 DNA: TGTGCCATCAGTGACCGCGGAGACGAGCAGTACTTC
CDR3 protein: CAISDRGDEQYF
clone size: many
J gene: TRBJ2-7
V gene: TRBV10-3
D gene: -

CDR3 DNA: TGTGCCACCAGCAGAGCCCCCACGACCGTTAGCTATGGCTACACCTTC
CDR3 protein: CATSRAPTTVSYGYTF
clone size: many
J gene: TRBJ1-2
V gene: TRBV15
D gene: -

CDR3 DNA: TGTGCCAGCAGTACCGGACAGGGGAGGCACGAGCAGTACTTC
CDR3 protein: CASSTGQGRHEQYF
clone size: many
J gene: TRBJ2-7
V gene: TRBV6-2/TRBV6-3
D gene: TRBD1

CDR3 DNA: TGTGCCAGCAGTCCCCGGGATAGCGTCAAAAACATTCAGTACTTC
CDR3 protein: CASSPRDSVKNIQYF
clone size: many
J gene: TRBJ2-4
V gene: TRBV6-1
D gene: -

CDR3 DNA: TGTGCCAGCAGCTTAAGGCAGGGGGTAAATGAAAAACTGTTTTTT
CDR3 protein: CASSLRQGVNEKLFF
clone size: many
J gene: TRBJ1-4
V gene: TRBV7-2
D gene: TRBD1

CDR3 DNA: TGTGCCAGCAGCTTAGTTTGGGACGGAACCGGGGAGCTGTTTTTT
CDR3 protein: CASSLVWDGTGELFF
clone size: few
J gene: TRBJ2-2
V gene: TRBV7-9
D gene: -

CDR3 DNA: TGTGCCAGCAGTTTTGTACTTGCGGACGAGCAGTACTTC
CDR3 protein: CASSFVLADEQYF
clone size: -
J gene: TRBJ2-7
V gene: TRBV12-3/TRBV12-4
D gene: -

CDR3 DNA: TGTGCCATCGGAATATCTAACACCGGGGAGCTGTTTTTT
CDR3 protein: CAIGISNTGELFF
clone size: many
J gene: TRBJ2-2
V gene: TRBV10-3
D gene: -

CDR3 DNA: TGCAGTGCTAGAGATGCGCGGGACACCGGGGAGCTGTTTTTT
CDR3 protein: CSARDARDTGELFF
clone size: few
J gene: TRBJ2-2
V gene: TRBV20-1
D gene: -

CDR3 DNA: TGTGCCAGCAACCAGCGGGAGGGCCTTCTCTCTGGGGCCAACGTCCTGACTTTC
CDR3 protein: CASNQREGLLSGANVLTF
clone size: many
J gene: TRBJ2-6
V gene: TRBV6-1
D gene: TRBD2

CDR3 DNA: TGCGCCAGCAGCTTCACCGGGACAGGGGGCCTCGGGGAGCTGTTTTTT
CDR3 protein: CASSFTGTGGLGELFF
clone size: -
J gene: TRBJ2-2
V gene: TRBV5-1
D gene: TRBD1

CDR3 DNA: TGCAGTGCCAACGGACTAGCGGGGGCCGGGGAGCAGTACTTC
CDR3 protein: CSANGLAGAGEQYF
clone size: few
J gene: TRBJ2-7
V gene: TRBV20-1
D gene: TRBD2

CDR3 DNA: TGTGCCAGCAGTGTATACATGAACGCCGGGGAGCTGTTTTTT
CDR3 protein: CASSVYMNAGELFF
clone size: many
J gene: TRBJ2-2
V gene: TRBV12-3/TRBV12-4
D gene: -

CDR3 DNA: TGTGCCAGCAGCGGCCTGACAGGGCCCCTAGGTCGCACCGGGGAGCTGTTTTTT
CDR3 protein: CASSGLTGPLGRTGELFF
clone size: few
J gene: TRBJ2-2
V gene: TRBV5-6
D gene: TRBD1

CDR3 DNA: TGTGCCAGTAGTATCCAGGGATCCTCCTACGAGCAGTACTTC
CDR3 protein: CASSIQGSSYEQYF
clone size: many
J gene: TRBJ2-7
V gene: TRBV19
D gene: -

CDR3 DNA: TGTGCCAGCAGCCCTCAGACTAGCGGGAGGGCCACGAATGAGCAGTTCTTC
CDR3 protein: CASSPQTSGRATNEQFF
clone size: -
J gene: TRBJ2-1
V gene: TRBV4-2
D gene: TRBD2

CDR3 DNA: TGTGCCAGCAGTTTATACGCAGGTGAGAACACTGAAGCTTTCTTT
CDR3 protein: CASSLYAGENTEAFF
clone size: many
J gene: TRBJ1-1
V gene: TRBV27
D gene: -

CDR3 DNA: TGCAGCGCCGATCGGTCAGGGCAGGACACTGAAGCTTTCTTT
CDR3 protein: CSADRSGQDTEAFF
clone size: many
J gene: TRBJ1-1
V gene: TRBV29-1
D gene: -

CDR3 DNA: TGTGCCTGGAGTGATCGGTATCGTGGCTACACCTTC
CDR3 protein: CAWSDRYRGYTF
clone size: many
J gene: TRBJ1-2
V gene: TRBV30
D gene: -

CDR3 DNA: TGTGCCAGCAGCTTAGCGAGTAGCGGAAGGTACGAGCAGTACTTC
CDR3 protein: CASSLASSGRYEQYF
clone size: few
J gene: TRBJ2-7
V gene: TRBV7-2
D gene: -

CDR3 DNA: TGTGCCAGCAGTTCTCCTAGCGGCCAAGGGACCCAGTACTTC
CDR3 protein: CASSSPSGQGTQYF
clone size: -
J gene: TRBJ2-5
V gene: TRBV6-5
D gene: TRBD2

CDR3 DNA: TGTGCCAGCATCGACCGGTTCTACACTGAAGCTTTCTTT
CDR3 protein: CASIDRFYTEAFF
clone size: many
J gene: TRBJ1-1
V gene: TRBV5-6
D gene: -

CDR3 DNA: TGTGCCTGGAGCGTCTCAGGGACCCTAACTTACGAGCAGTACTTC
CDR3 protein: CAWSVSGTLTYEQYF
clone size: -
J gene: TRBJ2-7
V gene: TRBV30
D gene: -

CDR3 DNA: TGTGCCAGTAGTACGGCACTTCATAGCAATCAGCCCCAGCATTTT
CDR3 protein: CASSTALHSNQPQHF
clone size: -
J gene: TRBJ1-5
V gene: TRBV19
D gene: -

CDR3 DNA: TGTGCCAGCAACATAATATCAGGGAAGGTGGACTATGGCTACACCTTC
CDR3 protein: CASNIISGKVDYGYTF
clone size: many
J gene: TRBJ1-2
V gene: TRBV6-1
D gene: -

CDR3 DNA: TGTGCCATCAGTTTTAACGGACAAGAGACCCAGTACTTC
CDR3 protein: CAISFNGQETQYF
clone size: many
J gene: TRBJ2-5
V gene: TRBV10-3
D gene: -

CDR3 DNA: TGTGCCAGCAGTGACAGATTTGCTGACACTGAAGCTTTCTTT
CDR3 protein: CASSDRFADTEAFF
clone size: many
J gene: TRBJ1-1
V gene: TRBV6-1
D gene: -

CDR3 DNA: TGTGCCAGCAGCTTAGCAGTTAGCGGGAGCAGCACCGGGGAGCTGTTTTTT
CDR3 protein: CASSLAVSGSSTGELFF
clone size: -
J gene: TRBJ2-2
V gene: TRBV7-7
D gene: TRBD2

CDR3 DNA: TGTGCCAGCAGTTTTGATACTAGCGTGAAGGGTGAGCAGTTCTTC
CDR3 protein: CASSFDTSVKGEQFF
clone size: -
J gene: TRBJ2-1
V gene: TRBV28
D gene: TRBD2

CDR3 DNA: TGTGCCAGCAAGATGGACCTACGCGCGAACACCGGGGAGCTGTTTTTT
CDR3 protein: CASKMDLRANTGELFF
clone size: many
J gene: TRBJ2-2
V gene: TRBV7-8
D gene: -

CDR3 DNA: TGTGCCAGCAGTTTAGCGGGCGGTCCCTTTAACTATGGCTACACCTTC
CDR3 protein: CASSLAGGPFNYGYTF
clone size: many
J gene: TRBJ1-2
V gene: TRBV27
D gene: -

CDR3 DNA: TGTGCCAGTAGTTCTACCGGCGTGACAGTTAATCAGCCCCAGCATTTT
CDR3 protein: CASSSTGVTVNQPQHF
clone size: few
J gene: TRBJ1-5
V gene: TRBV19
D gene: -

CDR3 DNA: TGTGCCAGCAGCAGAGGGGACCCCTTCGGGGCTTTCTTT
CDR3 protein: CASSRGDPFGAFF
clone size: many
J gene: TRBJ1-1
V gene: TRBV7-8
D gene: -

CDR3 DNA: TGTGCCAGCTCACCAGAACAGGGACTCTATGGCTACACCTTC
CDR3 protein: CASSPEQGLYGYTF
clone size: few
J gene: TRBJ1-2
V gene: TRBV18
D gene: -

CDR3 DNA: TGTGCCAGCAGTGAAGTTCGGCGGGAGAACACAGATACGCAGTATTTT
CDR3 protein: CASSEVRRENTDTQYF
clone size: once
J gene: TRBJ2-3
V gene: TRBV2
D gene: TRBD2

CDR3 DNA: TGCAGTGCTAGGGCAACCGGGACAGGTGCGCAGCCCCAGCATTTT
CDR3 protein: CSARATGTGAQPQHF
clone size: many
J gene: TRBJ1-5
V gene: TRBV20-1
D gene: TRBD1

CDR3 DNA: TGTGCCAGCAGTTCTCCGGCCCAGTACCGGTTC
CDR3 protein: CASSSPAQYRF
clone size: many
J gene: TRBJ2-7
V gene: TRBV28
D gene: -

CDR3 DNA: TGCGCCAGCAGCCCCAATCGGGGCGGGAGGGCCTACGAGCAGTACTTC
CDR3 protein: CASSPNRGGRAYEQYF
clone size: -
J gene: TRBJ2-7
V gene: TRBV5-1
D gene: TRBD2

CDR3 DNA: TGTGCCAGCAGTTTATCCCCCCGAGACCCAGATACGCAGTATTTT
CDR3 protein: CASSLSPRDPDTQYF
clone size: few
J gene: TRBJ2-3
V gene: TRBV27
D gene: -

CDR3 DNA: TGTGCCACCACCGACGACTCACAAAGCTCCTACGAGCAGTACTTC
CDR3 protein: CATTDDSQSSYEQYF
clone size: -
J gene: TRBJ2-7
V gene: TRBV12-3/TRBV12-4
D gene: -

CDR3 DNA: TGTGCCACCAGACAGGGCGAACACTACGAGCAGTACTTC
CDR3 protein: CATRQGEHYEQYF
clone size: many
J gene: TRBJ2-7
V gene: TRBV24-1
D gene: -

CDR3 DNA: TGTGCCAGCGAGGTTTGGGGGGACGAGCAGTACTTC
CDR3 protein: CASEVWGDEQYF
clone size: -
J gene: TRBJ2-7
V gene: TRBV13
D gene: -

CDR3 DNA: TGTGCCAGCAGTTTATTTGGAGCCTACGAGCAGTACTTC
CDR3 protein: CASSLFGAYEQYF
clone size: -
J gene: TRBJ2-7
V gene: TRBV27
D gene: -

CDR3 DNA: TGTGCCAGCTCACCTATTCAGGGGGCCGACACTGAAGCTTTCTTT
CDR3 protein: CASSPIQGADTEAFF
clone size: -
J gene: TRBJ1-1
V gene: TRBV18
D gene: TRBD1

CDR3 DNA: TGTGCCAGCACCGATGGACGGGCCTACGAGCAGTACTTC
CDR3 protein: CASTDGRAYEQYF
clone size: many
J gene: TRBJ2-7
V gene: TRBV3-1
D gene: -